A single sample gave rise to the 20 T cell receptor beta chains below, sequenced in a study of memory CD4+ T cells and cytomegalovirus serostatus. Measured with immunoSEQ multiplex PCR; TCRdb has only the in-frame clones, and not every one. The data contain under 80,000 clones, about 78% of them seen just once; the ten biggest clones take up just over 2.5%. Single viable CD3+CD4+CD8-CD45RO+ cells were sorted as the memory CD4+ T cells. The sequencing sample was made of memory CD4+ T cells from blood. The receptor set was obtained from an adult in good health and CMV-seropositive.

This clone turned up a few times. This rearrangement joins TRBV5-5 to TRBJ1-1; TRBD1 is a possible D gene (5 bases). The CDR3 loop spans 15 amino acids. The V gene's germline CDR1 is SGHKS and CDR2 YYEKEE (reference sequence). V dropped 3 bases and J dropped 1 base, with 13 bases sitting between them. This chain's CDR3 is CASSSRGVRNTEAFF. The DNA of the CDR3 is TGTGCCAGCAGCTCGCGGGGGGTACGGAACACTGAAGCTTTCTTT.

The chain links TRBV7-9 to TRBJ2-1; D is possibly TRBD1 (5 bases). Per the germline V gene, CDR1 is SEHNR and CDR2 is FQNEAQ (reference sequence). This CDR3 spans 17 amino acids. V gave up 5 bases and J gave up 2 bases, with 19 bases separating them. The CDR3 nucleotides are TGTGCCAGCAGCCTTCTAGGGGCGGCCCCGCCCTACAATGAGCAGTTCTTC. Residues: CASSLLGAAPPYNEQFF.

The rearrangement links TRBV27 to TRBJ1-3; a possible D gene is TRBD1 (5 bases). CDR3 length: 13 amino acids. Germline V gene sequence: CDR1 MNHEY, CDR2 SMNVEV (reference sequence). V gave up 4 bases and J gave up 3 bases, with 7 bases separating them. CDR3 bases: TGTGCCAGCAGTTCCAGGGTTGGAAACACCATATATTTT. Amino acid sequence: CASSSRVGNTIYF.

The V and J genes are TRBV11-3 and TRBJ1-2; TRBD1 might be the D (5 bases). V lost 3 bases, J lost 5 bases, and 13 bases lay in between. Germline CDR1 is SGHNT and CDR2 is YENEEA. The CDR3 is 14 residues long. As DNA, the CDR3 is TGTGCCAGCAGCTTTTCAGGGCAGCTATATGGCTACACCTTC. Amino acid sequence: CASSFSGQLYGYTF.

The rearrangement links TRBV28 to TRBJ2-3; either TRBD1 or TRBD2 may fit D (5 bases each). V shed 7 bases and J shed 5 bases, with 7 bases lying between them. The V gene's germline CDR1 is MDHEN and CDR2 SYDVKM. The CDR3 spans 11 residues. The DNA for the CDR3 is TGTGCCAGCATTGGGGGAGATACGCAGTATTTT. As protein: CASIGGDTQYF.

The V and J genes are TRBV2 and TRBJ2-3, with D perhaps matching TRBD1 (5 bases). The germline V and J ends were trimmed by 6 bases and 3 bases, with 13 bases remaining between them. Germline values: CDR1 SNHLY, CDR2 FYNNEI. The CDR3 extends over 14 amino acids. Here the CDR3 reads CASRTVTRTDTQYF. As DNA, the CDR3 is TGTGCCAGCAGGACAGTAACCCGGACAGATACGCAGTATTTT. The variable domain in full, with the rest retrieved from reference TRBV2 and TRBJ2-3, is EPEVTQTPSHQVTQMGQEVILRCVPISNHLYFYWYRQILGQKVEFLVSFYNNEISEKSEIFDDQFSVERPDGSNFTLKIRSTKLEDSAMYFCASRTVTRTDTQYFGPGTRLTVL.

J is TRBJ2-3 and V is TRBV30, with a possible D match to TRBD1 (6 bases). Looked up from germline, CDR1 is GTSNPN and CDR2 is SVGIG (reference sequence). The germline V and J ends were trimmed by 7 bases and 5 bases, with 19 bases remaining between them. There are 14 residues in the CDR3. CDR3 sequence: CASDWGQGIDTQYF. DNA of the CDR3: TGTGCCTCCGATTGGGGGCAGGGTATAGATACGCAGTATTTT.

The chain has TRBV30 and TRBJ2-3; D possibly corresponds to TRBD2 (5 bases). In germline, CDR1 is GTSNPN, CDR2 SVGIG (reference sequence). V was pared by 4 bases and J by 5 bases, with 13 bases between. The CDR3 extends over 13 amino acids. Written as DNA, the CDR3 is TGTGCCTGGATGGGAGCGAGGTTAGATACGCAGTATTTT. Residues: CAWMGARLDTQYF. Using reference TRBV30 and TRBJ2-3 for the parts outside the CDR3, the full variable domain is SQTIHQWPATLVQPVGSPLSLECTVEGTSNPNLYWYRQAAGRGLQLLFYSVGIGQISSEVPQNLSASRPQDRQFILSSKKLLLSDSGFYLCAWMGARLDTQYFGPGTRLTVL.

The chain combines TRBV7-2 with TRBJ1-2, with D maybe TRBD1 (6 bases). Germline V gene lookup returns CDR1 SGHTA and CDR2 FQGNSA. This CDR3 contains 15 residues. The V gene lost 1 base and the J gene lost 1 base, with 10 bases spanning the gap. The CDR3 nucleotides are TGTGCCAGCAGCTTAGGGGGGGCCGGTAACTATGGCTACACCTTC. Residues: CASSLGGAGNYGYTF.

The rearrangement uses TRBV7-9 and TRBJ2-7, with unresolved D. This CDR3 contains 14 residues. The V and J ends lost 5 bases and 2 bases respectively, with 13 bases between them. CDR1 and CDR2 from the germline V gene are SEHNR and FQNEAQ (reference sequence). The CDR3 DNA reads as TGTGCCAGCAGCGTCTCGCGGCAGACCTACGAGCAGTACTTC. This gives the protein CASSVSRQTYEQYF.

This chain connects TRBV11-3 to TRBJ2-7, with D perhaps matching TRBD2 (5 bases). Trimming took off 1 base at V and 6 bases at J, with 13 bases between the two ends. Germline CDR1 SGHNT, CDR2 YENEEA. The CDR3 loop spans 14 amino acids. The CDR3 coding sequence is TGTGCCAGCAGCTTAGGGGCCGAGGGTAGCGAGCAGTACTTC. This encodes CASSLGAEGSEQYF. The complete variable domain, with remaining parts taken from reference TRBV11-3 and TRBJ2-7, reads EAGVVQSPRYKIIEKKQPVAFWCNPISGHNTLYWYLQNLGQGPELLIRYENEEAVDDSQLPKDRFSAERLKGVDSTLKIQPAELGDSAVYLCASSLGAEGSEQYFGPGTRLTVT.

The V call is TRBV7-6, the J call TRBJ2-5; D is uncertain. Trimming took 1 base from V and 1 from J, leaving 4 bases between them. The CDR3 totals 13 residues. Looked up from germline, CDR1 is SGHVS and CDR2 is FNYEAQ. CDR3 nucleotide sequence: TGTGCCAGCAGCTTAGTAACCCAAGAGACCCAGTACTTC. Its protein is CASSLVTQETQYF.

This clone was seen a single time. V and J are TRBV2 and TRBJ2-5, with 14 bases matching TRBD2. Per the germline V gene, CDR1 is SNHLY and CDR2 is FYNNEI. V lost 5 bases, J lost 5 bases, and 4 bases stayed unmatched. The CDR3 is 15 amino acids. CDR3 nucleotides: TGTGCCAGCAGTCCGGGACTAGCGGGGGAGGAGACCCAGTACTTC. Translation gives CASSPGLAGEETQYF.

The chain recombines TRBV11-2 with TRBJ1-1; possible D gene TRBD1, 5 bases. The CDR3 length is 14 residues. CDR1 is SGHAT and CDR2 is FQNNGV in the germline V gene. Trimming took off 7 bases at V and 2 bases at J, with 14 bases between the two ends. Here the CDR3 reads CASTWDLQNTEAFF. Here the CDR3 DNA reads TGTGCCAGCACCTGGGACCTCCAAAACACTGAAGCTTTCTTT.

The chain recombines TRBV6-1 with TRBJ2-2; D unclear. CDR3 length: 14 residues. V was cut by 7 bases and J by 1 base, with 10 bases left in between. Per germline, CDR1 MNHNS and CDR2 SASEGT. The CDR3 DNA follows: TGTGCCAGCAAGGATCAGAGGAACACCGGGGAGCTGTTTTTT. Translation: CASKDQRNTGELFF.

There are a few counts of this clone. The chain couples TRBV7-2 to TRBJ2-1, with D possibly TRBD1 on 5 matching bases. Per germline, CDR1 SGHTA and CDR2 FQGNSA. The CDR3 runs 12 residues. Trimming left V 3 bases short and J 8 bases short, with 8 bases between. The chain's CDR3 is CASSLGRDEQFF. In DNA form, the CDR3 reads TGTGCCAGCAGCTTGGGGCGTGATGAGCAGTTCTTC.

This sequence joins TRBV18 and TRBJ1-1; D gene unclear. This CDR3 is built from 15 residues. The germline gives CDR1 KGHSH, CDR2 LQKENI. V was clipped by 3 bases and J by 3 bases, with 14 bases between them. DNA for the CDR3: TGTGCCAGCTCACCTGAGCTCCGTCGGGACACTGAAGCTTTCTTT. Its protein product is CASSPELRRDTEAFF.

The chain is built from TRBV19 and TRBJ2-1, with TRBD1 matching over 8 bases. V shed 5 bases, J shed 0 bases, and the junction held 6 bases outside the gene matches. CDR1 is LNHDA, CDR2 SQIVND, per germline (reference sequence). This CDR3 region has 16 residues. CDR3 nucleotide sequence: TGTGCCAGTAGTGCAGGGACAGGACGCTCCTACAATGAGCAGTTCTTC. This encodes CASSAGTGRSYNEQFF.

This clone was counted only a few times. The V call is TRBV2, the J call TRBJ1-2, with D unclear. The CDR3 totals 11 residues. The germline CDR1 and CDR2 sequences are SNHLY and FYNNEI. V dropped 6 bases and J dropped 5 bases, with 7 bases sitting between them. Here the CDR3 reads CASSTEYGYTF. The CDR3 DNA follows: TGTGCCAGCAGCACTGAATATGGCTACACCTTC.

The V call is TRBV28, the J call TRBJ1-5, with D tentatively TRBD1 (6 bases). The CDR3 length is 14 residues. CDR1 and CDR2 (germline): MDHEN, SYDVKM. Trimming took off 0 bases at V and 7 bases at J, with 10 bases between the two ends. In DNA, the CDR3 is TGTGCCAGCAGTTTATGGGGGGCTGGCCAGCCCCAGCATTTT. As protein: CASSLWGAGQPQHF.